This T cell receptor (beta chain) was documented in a study of blood T cell repertoires in COVID-19 (TCRdb year 2020). General notes on the study: Collaborator samples came from the United States, Italy and Spain and covered acute and convalescent phases of COVID-19. The material from the prospective study consisted of cDNA or gDNA derived from T cells, B-cell-depleted T cells, or PBMCs. The dataset comprised deeply sampled blood TCRbeta repertoires from subjects exposed to, actively infected with, or recovered from COVID-19. A freely available public database, intended as a resource for researchers studying the immune response to SARS-CoV-2, is where the repertoires were released. The samples were drawn from the first 160 participants of the ongoing ImmuneRACE study and from over a thousand subjects provided by 6 global collaborators. A de-identified subject ID, COVID-19 status, age in years and sex were almost always included in the sample metadata. Where available, HLA class I and class II types were obtained from metadata supplied by the sample provider rather than from assay-based typing.

TCRbeta CDR3 regions were amplified from genomic DNA by means of the immunoSEQ Assay, a bias-controlled multiplex PCR. The original pipeline was this. The number of nucleated cells in each sample was estimated by amplification of reference gene primers within the assay. To quantify the absolute abundance of each unique TCRbeta CDR3 rearrangement, sequence reads were collapsed and filtered. For each sample, productive Simpson clonality was calculated as the square root of Simpson's diversity index over productive rearrangements. TCRdb carries this immuneACCESS record with in-frame sequences only. Its versions omit some clonotypes, under half of them owing to an unresolved V gene in the studies checked, with the rest unexplained. Clonal size and the V and J genes are those of that table, whereas D and trimming came from the DNA. In this sample the table shows 250,000 or so clones, around four fifths of which occur a single time. The top ten clones comprise 5.5% to 8% of the sample.

Summary of the overall study and its limitations: The amount of clinical and demographic metadata varied by source and participant and was provided uncurated.

The collaborating institutions used their own protocols to collect whole blood in K2EDTA tubes. For TCRbeta analysis, collaborators shipped samples as frozen whole blood, isolated PBMCs, or DNA extracted from either of those sample types. With respect to this clone: This clone's antigen is unknown. The sample holds no much larger clone one base away, and base qualities are not on file.

Between the V and J ends, shortened by 0 bases and 9 bases respectively, the junction contains 12 bases. From the cysteine up to the phenylalanine, the CDR3 has a length of 15 residues. Here the CDR3 DNA is all that survives: 45 bases in frame from base 1. CDR1 and CDR2 (SGHDN, FVKESK) derive from the germline V gene. The source material was peripheral blood. This sequence was found in a woman aged 60-75 years with active or convalescent COVID-19. The chain was built from TRBV14 and TRBJ1-6; TRBD1 is a weak D gene call, 5 bases matching. At the DNA level, the sequence is TGTGCCAGCAGCCAAGATGGCCAGGGTGGTTCACCCCTCCACTTT. Its protein reads: CASSQDGQGGSPLHF.